The following is a T cell receptor beta chain sequence with its context. The data were taken from a study of shared clonotypes between healthy human individuals. Looking at the study overall: Three plates were used per donor for CD4 naive, three for CD4 memory, two for CD8 naive and one for CD8 memory.

Deep was the level at which the assay was run. Genomic DNA per cell subset filled all wells of several immunoSEQ plates. Using 200 ng DNA, around 30,000 T cell genomes, the sorted-subset replicate PCRs were run. Sequencing was performed with immunoSEQ multiplex PCR; in TCRdb, only in-frame clones are kept and a portion is missing. The table includes approximately 330,000 clones, about 73% detected once. Germline V CDR1 and CDR2: SGHDT, YYEEEE. Trimming stripped 4 bases from V and 10 bases from J, with 14 bases between. The CDR3 is made up of 12 amino acids. Sequencing was carried out using memory CD4+ T cells sorted from blood. The subset: CD45RA-negative fraction. The V gene is TRBV5-6, the J gene TRBJ1-1; no reliable D call. This sequence was found in a man aged 25-40 years in good health. This CDR3 is CASSREPRTAFF. The CDR3 nucleotides are TGTGCCAGCAGCCGGGAGCCTCGAACAGCTTTCTTT.